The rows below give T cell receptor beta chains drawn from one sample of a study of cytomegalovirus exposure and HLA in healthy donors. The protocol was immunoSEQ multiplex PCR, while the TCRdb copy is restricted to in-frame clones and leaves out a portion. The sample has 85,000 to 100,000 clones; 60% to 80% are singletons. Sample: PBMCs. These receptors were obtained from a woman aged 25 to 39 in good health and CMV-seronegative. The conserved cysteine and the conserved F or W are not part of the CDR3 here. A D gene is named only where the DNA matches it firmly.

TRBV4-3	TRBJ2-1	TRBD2	ASSPSGAYNEQF
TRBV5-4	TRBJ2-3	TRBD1	ASSSRTGEGTDTQY
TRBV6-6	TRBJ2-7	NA	ASSYSSQSYEQY
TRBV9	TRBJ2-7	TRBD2	ASSVEAGSTYEQY
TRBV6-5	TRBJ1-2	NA	ASSRGRGGNGYT
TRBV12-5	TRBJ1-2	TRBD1	ASGFSDRVGYGYT
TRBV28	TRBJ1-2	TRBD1	ASSDLDRVGYGYT
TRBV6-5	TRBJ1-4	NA	ASSSPGLNEKLF
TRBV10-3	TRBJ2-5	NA	AISDLEDEKETQY
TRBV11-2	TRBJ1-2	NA	ASSSGGRGYT
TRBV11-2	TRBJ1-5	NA	ASSEGRNSNQPQH
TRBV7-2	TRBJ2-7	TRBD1	ASSPRTGGEYEQY
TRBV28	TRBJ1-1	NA	ASSVRGSGGTEAF
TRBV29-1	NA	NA	SVEWSYEQY
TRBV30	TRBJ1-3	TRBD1	AWGTGSGNTIY
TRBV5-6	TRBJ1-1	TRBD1	ASSVIRGSSEAF
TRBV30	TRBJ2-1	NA	AWTPGGTPYNEQF
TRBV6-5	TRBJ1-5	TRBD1	ASSADRGNQPQH
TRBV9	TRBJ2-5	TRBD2	ASSVVGLAGGPDQETQY
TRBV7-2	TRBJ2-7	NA	ASSFLTRTYEQY
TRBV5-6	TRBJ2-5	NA	ASSAYGQAAWEETQY
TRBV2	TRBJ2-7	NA	ASVRVMSSYEQY
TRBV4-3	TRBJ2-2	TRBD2	ASSQDASGTGELF
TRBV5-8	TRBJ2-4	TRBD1	ASSSKKTGGRNIQY
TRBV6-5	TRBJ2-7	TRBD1	ASSTGGPYEQY
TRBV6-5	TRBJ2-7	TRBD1	ASTSDRGPYEQY
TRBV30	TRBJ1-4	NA	AWSEGLEGKLF
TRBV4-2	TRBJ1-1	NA	ASSQSGGTEAF
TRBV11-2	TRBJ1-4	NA	ASSLSQTATNEKLF
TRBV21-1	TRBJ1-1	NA	ASTLQGTEAF
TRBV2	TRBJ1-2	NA	ASIGRLDRPNYGYT
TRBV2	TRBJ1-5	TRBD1	ASSGDRIGHQPQH
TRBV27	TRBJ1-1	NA	ASSPGFGTEAF
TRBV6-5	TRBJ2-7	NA	ASSYSITGGPYEQY
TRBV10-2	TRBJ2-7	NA	ASEGGEPYEQY
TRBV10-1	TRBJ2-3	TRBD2	ANQSAGNTDTQY
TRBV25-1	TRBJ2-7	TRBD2	ASRGGGSGTYEQY
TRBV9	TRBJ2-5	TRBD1	ASSVQGTAEETQY
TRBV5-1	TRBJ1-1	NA	ASSLVQGMNTEAF
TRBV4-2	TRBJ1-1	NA	ASSQDWSYNTEAF
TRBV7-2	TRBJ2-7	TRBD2	ASSLGTLAGGYEQY
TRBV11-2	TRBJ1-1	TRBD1	ASSWGQTEAF
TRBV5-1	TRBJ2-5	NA	ASTPLPIETQY
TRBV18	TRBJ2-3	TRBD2	ASSPSAGGTDTQY
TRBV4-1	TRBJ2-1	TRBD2	ASSQAASGGLGEQF
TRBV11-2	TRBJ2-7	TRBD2	ASSLKTGGGSYEQY
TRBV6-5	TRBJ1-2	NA	ASSYAGNYGYT
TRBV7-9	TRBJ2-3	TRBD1	ASSNQGTGDSDTQY
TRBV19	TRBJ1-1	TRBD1	ASSTQGAGNTEAF
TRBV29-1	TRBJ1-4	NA	SVLYAGVNEKLF
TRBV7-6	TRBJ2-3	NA	ASSLGGRAFSTDTQY